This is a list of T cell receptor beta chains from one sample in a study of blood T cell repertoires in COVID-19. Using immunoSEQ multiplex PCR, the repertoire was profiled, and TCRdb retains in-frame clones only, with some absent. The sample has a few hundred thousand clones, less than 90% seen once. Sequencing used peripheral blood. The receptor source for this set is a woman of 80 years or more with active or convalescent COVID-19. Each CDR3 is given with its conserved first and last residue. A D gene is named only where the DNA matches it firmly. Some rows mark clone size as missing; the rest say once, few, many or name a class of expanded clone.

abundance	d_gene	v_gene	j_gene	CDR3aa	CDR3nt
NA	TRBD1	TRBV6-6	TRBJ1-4	CASSYSAGGVEKLFF	TGTGCCAGCAGTTACTCAGCAGGGGGAGTTGAAAAACTGTTTTTT
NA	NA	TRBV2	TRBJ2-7	CASRDRAGEQYF	TGTGCCAGCCGTGACAGGGCGGGGGAGCAGTACTTC
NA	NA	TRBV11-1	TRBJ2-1	CASSPGLLNEQFF	TGTGCCAGCAGCCCGGGACTCCTAAATGAGCAGTTCTTC
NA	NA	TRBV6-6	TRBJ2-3	CASILGGGTDTQYF	TGTGCCAGCATCCTGGGGGGTGGCACAGATACGCAGTATTTT
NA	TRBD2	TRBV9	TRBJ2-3	CASSEGLAGGYADTQYF	TGTGCCAGCAGCGAGGGACTAGCGGGGGGGTACGCGGATACGCAGTATTTT
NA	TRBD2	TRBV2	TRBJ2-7	CASSFRAGTYEQYF	TGTGCCAGCAGTTTCCGAGCGGGAACCTACGAGCAGTACTTC
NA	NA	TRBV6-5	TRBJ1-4	CASSAPGSEKLFF	TGTGCCAGCAGCGCCCCGGGGAGCGAAAAACTGTTTTTT
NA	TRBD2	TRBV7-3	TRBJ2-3	CASSLLAGTTDTQYF	TGTGCCAGCAGCCTACTAGCGGGCACGACAGATACGCAGTATTTT
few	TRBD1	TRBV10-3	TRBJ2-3	CAISPGQGMADTQYF	TGTGCCATCAGTCCCGGACAGGGAATGGCAGATACGCAGTATTTT
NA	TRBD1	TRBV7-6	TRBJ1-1	CASSVGQGLNTEAFF	TGTGCCAGCAGCGTCGGACAGGGCCTAAACACTGAAGCTTTCTTT
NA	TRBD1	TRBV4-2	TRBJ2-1	CASSRRDSLYNEQFF	TGTGCCAGCAGCCGCCGGGACAGCCTCTACAATGAGCAGTTCTTC
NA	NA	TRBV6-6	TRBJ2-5	CASSYSTGGGETQYF	TGTGCCAGCAGTTACTCGACAGGCGGGGGAGAGACCCAGTACTTC
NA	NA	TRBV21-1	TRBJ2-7	CASTGTGCLWGEQYF	TGTGCCAGCACTGGGACAGGGTGCCTTTGGGGCGAGCAGTACTTC
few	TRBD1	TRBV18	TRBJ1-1	CASSPGTGLTEAFF	TGTGCCAGCTCACCCGGGACAGGACTCACTGAAGCTTTCTTT